Listed here are 14 T cell receptor beta chains from one sample, sequenced in a study of T cells in Graves' hyperthyroidism and ophthalmopathy. Amplification of TCR beta CDR3 regions used RNA as the template. First-round RT-PCR of the TCR CDR3 relied on the HTBI primer set. TCRdb re-called the multiplex PCR reads with MiXCR, one entry per CDR3 protein. Among roughly 350,000 distinct CDR3 sequences listed, roughly an eighth were seen once. The sequenced material came from blood. The receptors originated from a woman between 40 and 55 years old with Graves' ophthalmopathy.

The J gene is TRBJ2-3, the V gene TRBV6-1, with a tentative D call TRBD2 (6 bases). The germline V gene encodes CDR1 MNHNS and CDR2 SASEGT. V lost 10 bases and J 7 bases, leaving 21 bases between the germline ends. The CDR3 consists of 14 residues. The CDR3 region has the DNA TGTGCCACAACGGATGGGGGGTCACGATATACGCAGTATTTT. Translation: CATTDGGSRYTQYF.

CDR3 DNA: TGTGCCAGCAGTGAAAGCCGGGCAGATACGCAGTATTTT. It translates to CASSESRADTQYF. The chain is built from TRBV2 and TRBJ2-3; D gene uncertain. V lost 2 bases and J 4 bases, leaving 7 bases between the germline ends. Germline CDR1 and CDR2: SNHLY and FYNNEI. The CDR3 sequence is 13 residues long.

The V gene is TRBV13, the J gene TRBJ2-3, with TRBD2 matching 7 bases. The J segment lost 2 bases and the V segment lost 0 bases, leaving 5 bases of the junction unmatched. The germline V gene encodes CDR1 PRHDT and CDR2 FYEKMQ (reference sequence). This CDR3 spans 16 amino acids. Here the CDR3 DNA reads TGTGCCAGCAGCTTAGGCCTTGGGACTAACACAGATACGCAGTATTTT. Translating it yields CASSLGLGTNTDTQYF.

This clonotype has a count of ten or more. The chain couples TRBV24-1 to TRBJ2-1; maybe TRBD2 (6 bases). Germline-derived CDR1 and CDR2 are KGHDR and SFDVKD. The V and J ends lost 5 bases and 4 bases respectively, with 17 bases between them. CDR3 size: 16 residues. As DNA, the CDR3 is TGTGCCACCAGTGGTTCCGGGAGAAGCCCTTACAATGAGCAGTTCTTC. This codes for CATSGSGRSPYNEQFF.

This clonotype was counted between two and nine times. The chain carries TRBV20-1 and TRBJ1-4; possibly TRBD1 for D (6 bases). V lost 0 bases and J lost 4, with 12 bases in between. This CDR3 has 15 amino acids. Germline V gene lookup returns CDR1 DFQATT and CDR2 SNEGSKA (reference sequence). CDR3 loop: CSARDWAGVNEKLFF. For the CDR3, the DNA is TGCAGTGCTAGAGATTGGGCAGGGGTTAATGAAAAACTGTTTTTT.

This clonotype came up many times. This chain links TRBV5-5 with TRBJ2-7, with TRBD1 matching over 7 bases. The CDR3 sequence is 15 residues long. V was clipped by 4 bases and J by 6 bases; unmatched bases: 13. Germline loops: CDR1 SGHKS, CDR2 YYEKEE (reference sequence). The CDR3 spells CASSETGQVFREQYF. The DNA for the CDR3 is TGTGCCAGCAGCGAGACCGGACAGGTCTTTCGCGAGCAGTACTTC. The variable domain in full, completed from reference TRBV5-5 and TRBJ2-7, reads DAGVTQSPTHLIKTRGQQVTLRCSPISGHKSVSWYQQVLGQGPQFIFQYYEKEERGRGNFPDRFSARQFPNYSSELNVNALLLGDSALYLCASSETGQVFREQYFGPGTRLTVT.

The rearrangement joins TRBV6-2 or TRBV6-3 to TRBJ1-2; 10 bases fit TRBD1. V shed 4 bases, J shed 4 bases, and the junction held 9 bases outside the gene matches. CDR1 and CDR2 from the germline V gene are MNHEY and SVGEGT. CDR3 length: 16 residues. The CDR3 sequence is CASSSDRGKGPYGYTF. DNA of the CDR3: TGTGCCAGCAGTTCGGACAGGGGGAAAGGTCCCTATGGCTACACCTTC.

The genes are TRBV7-8 and TRBJ1-2, with 8 bases matching TRBD1. CDR1 SGHVS and CDR2 FQNEAQ come from the germline V gene. There are 15 residues in the CDR3. J was trimmed by 2 bases and V by 1 base; bases with no gene match: 3. The CDR3 DNA reads as TGTGCCAGCAGCTTAGTAAGGACAGGGAACTATGGCTACACCTTC. As protein: CASSLVRTGNYGYTF.

This clonotype has at least ten counts. The chain joins TRBV20-1 to TRBJ2-7; 7 bases fit TRBD2. V gave up 7 bases and J gave up 0 bases; unmatched junction bases: 6. The V gene's germline CDR1 is DFQATT and CDR2 SNEGSKA (reference sequence). The CDR3 runs 13 residues. The CDR3 sequence is CSVGLAVSYEQYF. The DNA for the CDR3 is TGCAGTGTGGGGCTAGCGGTCTCCTACGAGCAGTACTTC.

As to this clonotype: A much larger clone lies a single base off, so this may be a read error. The missing conserved phenylalanine or tryptophan at the end of this CDR3 makes a read error likely. The V gene is TRBV6-2 or TRBV6-3, the J gene TRBJ1-1, with no clear D. Trimming pared 5 bases from V and 1 base from J, leaving 8 bases between. Looked up from germline, CDR1 is MNHEY and CDR2 is SVGEGT. The CDR3 is made up of 13 amino acids. The chain's CDR3 is CASSTMSNTEAFL. DNA for the CDR3: TGTGCCAGCAGTACTATGTCGAACACTGAAGCTTTCCTT.

The sample holds many counts of this clonotype. This CDR3 is CASRVLRATNTEAFF. The CDR3 DNA reads TGTGCCAGCAGGGTCCTTAGGGCTACGAACACTGAAGCTTTCTTT. The chain combines TRBV2 with TRBJ1-1; D is ambiguous. The CDR3 is 15 residues long. CDR1 is SNHLY and CDR2 is FYNNEI in the germline V gene. V lost 6 bases to trimming and J lost 1 base, with 15 bases between them.

This clonotype occurred once. The chain couples TRBV2 to TRBJ2-1, with TRBD2 identical over 12 bases. CDR1 is SNHLY and CDR2 is FYNNEI in the germline V gene. The CDR3 contains 15 residues. J gave up 6 bases and V 8 bases, and 8 bases lay outside the gene matches. CDR3: CASFPSGGAVNEQFF. CDR3 in DNA: TGTGCCAGCTTCCCTAGCGGGGGGGCGGTCAATGAGCAGTTCTTC.

This clonotype was seen more than once but under ten times. V is TRBV9 and J is TRBJ2-1; 8 bases agree with TRBD2. Looked up from germline, CDR1 is SGDLS and CDR2 is YYNGEE. With 3 bases clipped from V and 6 bases from J, the junction kept 5 bases outside the gene matches. This CDR3 spans 14 amino acids. In DNA, the CDR3 is TGTGCCAGCAGCGCGTCGGGGGGGGTCAATGAGCAGTTCTTC. This sequence encodes CASSASGGVNEQFF.

This clonotype was observed many times. The V call is TRBV24-1, the J call TRBJ2-1; 9 bases are shared with TRBD1. Germline V gene sequence: CDR1 KGHDR, CDR2 SFDVKD. J gave up 7 bases and V 4 bases, and 10 bases lay outside the gene matches. The CDR3 is 16 amino acids. The CDR3 loop is CATSDAGTGFRNEQFF. Here the CDR3 DNA reads TGTGCCACCAGTGACGCCGGGACAGGGTTCAGGAATGAGCAGTTCTTC.